This T cell receptor (beta chain) was captured by sequencing in a study of T cells after yellow fever vaccination. Universal primer sites and UMIs were introduced during 5'RACE template-switching synthesis of TCR cDNA. TCRdb re-derived calls from the 5' RACE reads in MiXCR, one entry per CDR3 protein. The sample holds 300,000 or so distinct CDR3 sequences; 13% are singletons and the top ten take roughly 0.5%. V dropped 0 bases and J dropped 7 bases, with 13 bases sitting between them. The CDR3 runs to 14 residues. Germline V CDR1 and CDR2: SGDLS, YYNGEE. The clonotype originates from a man aged 30-40 years who received the YFV17D yellow fever vaccine. The chain combines TRBV9 with TRBJ1-2, with D possibly matching TRBD1 (5 bases). The sample in question was CD4+ T cells sorted from PBMCs, obtained 45 days after the yellow fever booster vaccination. The DNA for the CDR3 is TGTGCCAGCAGCGTAGGTGGCAGGGAATCTGGCTACACCTTC. Residues: CASSVGGRESGYTF.